What follows are 17 T cell receptor beta chains derived from one specimen sequenced in a study of blood T cells in healthy people across ages. The authors ran a second PCR of about 7 to 11 cycles using a sample-barcoded 5' primer and a J-beta primer mix. TCRdb recomputed calls from the 5' RACE reads with MiXCR, one row per CDR3 protein. The sample comprises 800,000 to 1,000,000 distinct CDR3 sequences, under 50% of which are singletons, and around an eighth rests with the top ten. The sequencing input was blood. These receptors all come from a man under 40 in good health.

About this clonotype: Its ends do not fully match the called genes, so a read error is possible. The chain links TRBV6-6 to TRBJ2-3; TRBD2 agrees at 11 bases. Germline V CDR1 and CDR2: MNHNY, SVGAGI (reference sequence). This CDR3 is built from 16 residues. The DNA for the CDR3 is TGTGCCAGCAGTATTAGCGGGGGGGACCCCAGGGATACGCGGTATTTT. Protein: CASSISGGDPRDTRYF.

This clonotype turned up a few times. The rearrangement joins TRBV6-5 to TRBJ2-4; TRBD2 aligns across 8 bases. The CDR3 is made up of 15 amino acids. Germline CDR1 MNHEY, CDR2 SVGAGI. V shed 6 bases, J shed 3 bases, and the junction held 7 bases outside the gene matches. CDR3 coding DNA: TGTGCCAGCAGCGACGGGGGGGCTGGCAAAAACATTCAGTACTTC. Amino acid sequence: CASSDGGAGKNIQYF.

The rearrangement uses TRBV10-3 and TRBJ1-1; 8 nucleotides line up with TRBD1. Germline V gives CDR1 ENHRY, CDR2 SYGVKD. J gave up 1 base and V 7 bases, and 5 bases lay outside the gene matches. This CDR3 is built from 14 residues. CDR3 in amino acids: CAITRGPTNTEAFF. DNA for the CDR3: TGTGCCATCACCAGGGGGCCTACGAACACTGAAGCTTTCTTT.

The chain carries TRBV12-3 or TRBV12-4 and TRBJ2-5; D gene unclear. Trimming cost V 4 bases and J 11 bases, with 20 bases left between them. The CDR3 is made up of 14 amino acids. The DNA of the CDR3 is TGTGCCAGCAGTTGGTTGGGCAGTTCGGTTGAGCAGTACTTC. Translating it yields CASSWLGSSVEQYF.

The J gene is TRBJ2-7, the V gene TRBV6-6; 9 positions agree with TRBD1. Germline lookup yields CDR1 MNHNY and CDR2 SVGAGI (reference sequence). V dropped 6 bases and J dropped 6; count of bases not matched to a gene: 12. This CDR3 contains 15 residues. The chain's CDR3 is CASSPFGTGSTEQYF. In DNA form, the CDR3 reads TGTGCCAGCAGCCCCTTCGGGACAGGGTCTACCGAGCAGTACTTC.

The rearrangement joins TRBV20-1 to TRBJ2-3, with D hard to call. The germline gives CDR1 DFQATT, CDR2 SNEGSKA (reference sequence). The CDR3 consists of 8 residues. This CDR3 is CRALGQYF. CDR3 nucleotide sequence: TGCAGAGCACTCGGGCAGTATTTT.

The chain recombines TRBV4-2 with TRBJ1-5, with 10 bases identical to TRBD1. The CDR3 consists of 16 residues. Trimming took 4 bases from V and 1 from J; bases not matched to a gene: 4. Per the germline V gene, CDR1 is LGHNA and CDR2 is YNFKEQ. CDR3 loop: CASSPRDRGSNQPQHF. Written as DNA, the CDR3 is TGTGCCAGCAGCCCCCGGGACAGGGGCAGCAATCAGCCCCAGCATTTT.

The chain employs TRBV12-3 or TRBV12-4 and TRBJ1-2, with D possibly being TRBD1 (5 bases). V was pared by 4 bases and J by 4 bases, with 10 bases between. The CDR3 has 13 amino acids. CDR3 coding DNA: TGTGCCAGCAGTTCCCGGGACCTCTATGGCTACACCTTC. Translated: CASSSRDLYGYTF.

This clonotype was seen only a few times. The V and J genes are TRBV6-2 or TRBV6-3 and TRBJ2-3; 7 nucleotides line up with TRBD2. This CDR3 is 15 amino acids long. With V trimmed by 6 bases and J by 1 base, 7 bases remained unmatched. In germline, CDR1 is MNHEY, CDR2 SVGEGT. CDR3 bases: TGTGCCAGCAGACGGAGGGGAGGGGGCACAGATACGCAGTATTTT. Translated, it gives CASRRRGGGTDTQYF.

The chain recombines TRBV9 with TRBJ2-5; 11 nucleotides agree with TRBD2. The end of the DNA aligns better with TRBJ2-7, so the J call may be wrong. Germline V gene data show CDR1 as SGDLS and CDR2 as YYNGEE. This CDR3 has 15 residues. This CDR3 is CASSVETSGGYEQYF. Here the CDR3 DNA reads TGTGCCAGCAGCGTAGAAACTAGCGGGGGCTACGAGCAGTACTTC.

This clonotype was counted between two and nine times. V gene TRBV4-1 combines with J gene TRBJ1-2; no clear D gene. CDR1 and CDR2 (germline): MGHRA, YSYEKL. The CDR3 is 16 amino acids. V lost 1 base and J lost 0, with 12 bases in between. In DNA form, the CDR3 reads TGCGCCAGCAGCCAAGCTCGAACTCTTACTAACTATGGCTACACCTTC. This sequence encodes CASSQARTLTNYGYTF.

This clonotype has only a few counts. The chain couples TRBV2 to TRBJ2-3; D may be TRBD1 (5 bases). The CDR3 consists of 14 residues. In germline, CDR1 is SNHLY, CDR2 FYNNEI. Trimming took 2 bases from V and 6 from J, leaving 12 bases between them. In DNA form, the CDR3 reads TGTGCCAGCAGTGAAATCAGGGTGGGGGATACGCAGTATTTT. Encoded protein: CASSEIRVGDTQYF.

In this sample, this clonotype turned up a few times. The chain has TRBV4-3 and TRBJ1-6; TRBD1 aligns across 10 bases. This CDR3 is 20 amino acids long. Trimming took 3 bases from V and 5 from J; bases not matched to a gene: 16. The germline V gene has CDR1 LGHNA and CDR2 YSLEER. The chain's CDR3 is CASSQVAPGQGSKNNSPLHF. The CDR3 nucleotides read TGCGCCAGCAGCCAGGTGGCACCGGGACAGGGGTCTAAGAATAATTCACCCCTCCACTTT.

As DNA, the CDR3 is TGTGCCAGCAGCGTTTCGACAGGAGACTCCTACAATGAGCAGTTCTTC. The encoded protein is CASSVSTGDSYNEQFF. The chain couples TRBV9 to TRBJ2-1; D may be TRBD1 (6 bases). In germline, CDR1 is SGDLS, CDR2 YYNGEE. The V end was cut by 2 bases, the J end by 0 bases, with 12 bases between. The CDR3 has 16 amino acids.

This clonotype was seen only a few times. CDR3: CASSQIGTGPEQYF. The CDR3 DNA reads TGTGCCAGCAGTCAGATCGGGACGGGCCCCGAGCAGTACTTC. The genes are TRBV12-3 or TRBV12-4 and TRBJ2-7; possibly TRBD1 or TRBD2 for D (5 bases each). Trimming cost V 5 bases and J 6 bases, with 17 bases left between them. The CDR3 length is 14 residues.

V usage is TRBV2 and J usage is TRBJ1-6; tentative D call: TRBD1 (5 bases). Germline V gene data show CDR1 as SNHLY and CDR2 as FYNNEI. The V gene lost 9 bases and the J gene lost 0 bases, with 12 bases spanning the gap. The CDR3 loop spans 15 amino acids. The CDR3 DNA reads TGTGCCAGAAAGTTGGGGGACTCCTATAATTCACCCCTCCACTTT. Protein: CARKLGDSYNSPLHF.

The chain uses TRBV27 and TRBJ2-5; D is unclear. V was cut by 7 bases and J by 11 bases, with 14 bases left in between. This CDR3 comprises 11 residues. CDR1 is MNHEY and CDR2 is SMNVEV in the germline V gene (reference sequence). For the CDR3, the DNA is TGTGCCAGCACCTTCGGCCATGAGCAGTACTTC. Its protein is CASTFGHEQYF.